This T cell receptor (beta chain) was documented in a study of blood T cell repertoires in COVID-19 (dated by TCRdb to about 2020). At the level of the whole study: Collaborator samples came from the United States, Italy and Spain and covered acute and convalescent phases of COVID-19. The samples were drawn from two sources: the first 160 participants of the ongoing ImmuneRACE study, and over 1,000 subjects contributed by 6 global collaborators. Nearly every sample came with metadata listing a de-identified subject ID, COVID-19 status, age in years and sex. The prospective study material was composed of cDNA or gDNA derived from T cells, B-cell-depleted T cells, or PBMCs. HLA class I and class II types, where available, came from metadata supplied by the sample provider rather than from assay-based typing. The dataset comprised deeply sampled blood TCRbeta repertoires from subjects exposed to, actively infected with, or recovered from COVID-19. The repertoires were released in a freely available public database intended as a resource for research on the immune response to SARS-CoV-2.

TCRbeta CDR3 regions were amplified from genomic DNA by means of the immunoSEQ Assay, a bias-controlled multiplex PCR. The authors processed their data as follows. The number of nucleated cells in each sample was estimated from the amplification of reference gene primers within the assay. To quantify the absolute abundance of each unique TCRbeta CDR3 rearrangement, sequence reads were collapsed and filtered. For each sample, productive Simpson clonality was calculated as the square root of Simpson's diversity index over productive rearrangements. The table was pulled from immuneACCESS by TCRdb, which kept in-frame rearrangements only. Such tables lose some clones; where checked, under half of the loss comes from unresolved V genes, and the rest has no known cause. V, J and clone size are those of that table, while D and trimming were read from the DNA. The sample has approximately 490,000 clones on record, approximately 90% of them singletons. Clones ranked in the top ten supply about 0.65% of the sample.

Study-wide conclusions, independent of this receptor: How much clinical and demographic metadata was included differed by source and by participant, and the metadata was provided uncurated.

Participants in the prospective study were aged about 18 to 100 years, lived in 20 to 30 United States geographic areas, and enrolled through a virtual design. In the prospective study, participants were assigned to cohorts based on the clinical history participants reported in a screening survey and a study questionnaire. ImmuneRACE Cohort 3 recovered participants were defined by two consecutive negative NP/OP PCR tests, healthcare professional clearance, or symptom resolution. In the prospective study, mobile phlebotomists collected whole blood, serum and a nasopharyngeal or oropharyngeal swab from each participant. Over a 2-month period, participants in the prospective study had the option of providing additional blood draws and questionnaires. Prospective study blood samples were shipped either frozen or at room temperature before DNA extraction. Concerning this clone: This receptor's antigen is unknown. No qualities accompany the bases; no much larger clone lies one base away.

The CDR3 spans 12 residues, from the cysteine through the phenylalanine. Solely the CDR3 DNA is kept, with 36 bases framed from the first base. Trimming at the junction amounts to 6 bases on V and 7 bases on J, and the germline ends lie 10 bases apart. The germline V gene (reference sequence) sets CDR1 to MNHEY and CDR2 to SMNVEV. The TCR originated in a woman between 18 and 29 years old who had recovered from COVID-19. The rearrangement combines TRBV27 with TRBJ2-1, and the D gene may be TRBD2, 6 bases matching. The material sequenced was PBMCs or T cells enriched from blood (not recorded which). In nucleotides, the sequence is TGTGCCAGCAGCCAGGCGGGGAATGAGCAGTTCTTC. This sequence encodes CASSQAGNEQFF.